These 20 T cell receptor beta chains came from one sample sequenced in a study of T-cell memory formation after mild COVID-19. TCRdb called the 5' RACE reads again in MiXCR, with one record for every CDR3 protein. The sample holds around 250,000 distinct CDR3 sequences, about 16% seen once. The sequenced sample was PBMCs or a T cell subset sorted from them (not recorded which). The receptors shown here come from an adult woman who had mild COVID-19 (a few samples of this study predate the infection). Cell type and time point are not known.

The chain joins TRBV18 to TRBJ2-7; the D gene is possibly TRBD2 (5 bases). Germline values: CDR1 KGHSH, CDR2 LQKENI. The V gene lost 5 bases and the J gene lost 13 bases, with 18 bases spanning the gap. The CDR3 covers 12 residues. The CDR3 DNA is TGTGCCAGCTCATTTGACCCAGCAGCGGCATACTTC. Translation gives CASSFDPAAAYF.

This rearrangement joins TRBV24-1 to TRBJ2-5; no reliable D call. There are 15 residues in the CDR3. From germline, CDR1 is KGHDR and CDR2 SFDVKD. The V end was cut by 4 bases, the J end by 0 bases, with 11 bases between. The DNA for the CDR3 is TGTGCCACCAGTGACAGCAACCCTTACCAAGAGACCCAGTACTTC. It is translated as CATSDSNPYQETQYF.

Only a few counts were recorded for this clonotype. The gene calls are TRBV12-3 or TRBV12-4 and TRBJ2-3, with D possibly being TRBD2 (6 bases). The CDR3 has 17 residues. V lost 6 bases to trimming and J lost 3 bases, with 22 bases between them. CDR3 region: CASSFTGSIGGTDTQYF. The DNA of the CDR3 is TGTGCCAGCAGCTTCACCGGGAGCATTGGGGGGACAGATACGCAGTATTTT.

This clonotype was recorded a few times. V usage is TRBV5-5 and J usage is TRBJ2-1; D uncertain. The V gene's germline CDR1 is SGHKS and CDR2 YYEKEE (reference sequence). The CDR3 contains 17 residues. V was trimmed by 0 bases and J by 4 bases, leaving 17 bases between them. The CDR3 DNA reads TGTGCCAGCAGCTTGGGGCCGGTTACAGCCCTATACAATGAGCAGTTCTTC. Amino acid sequence: CASSLGPVTALYNEQFF.

The CDR3 loop reads CASRMAGGFADTQYF. The CDR3 DNA reads as TGCGCCAGCAGGATGGCGGGAGGATTCGCAGATACGCAGTATTTT. This chain uses TRBV5-1 with TRBJ2-3; TRBD2 matches 8 bases. CDR1 is SGHRS, CDR2 YFSETQ, per germline. J gave up 4 bases and V 5 bases, and 9 bases lay outside the gene matches. This CDR3 has 15 amino acids.

This clonotype was picked up a small number of times. The chain uses TRBV12-3 or TRBV12-4 and TRBJ1-2, with 11 bases matching TRBD1. The CDR3 has 15 residues. The V and J ends lost 6 bases and 4 bases, in that order; junction bases with no gene match: 7. The CDR3 coding sequence is TGTGCCAGCAGGTCGACCGGGACAGGGGGCTATGGCTACACCTTC. It is translated as CASRSTGTGGYGYTF.

The genes are TRBV20-1 and TRBJ2-5; the match to TRBD1 covers 8 bases. Germline loops: CDR1 DFQATT, CDR2 SNEGSKA (reference sequence). V lost 8 bases and J lost 4; bases outside the gene matches: 3. There are 11 residues in the CDR3. The DNA of the CDR3 is TGCAGTTATGACAGGGGAGAGACCCAGTACTTC. It yields the protein CSYDRGETQYF.

The V and J genes are TRBV11-3 and TRBJ2-5, with D perhaps matching TRBD2 (7 bases). Germline V gene sequence: CDR1 SGHNT, CDR2 YENEEA. Trimming left V 4 bases short and J 4 bases short, with 28 bases between. The CDR3 contains 19 residues. As DNA, the CDR3 is TGTGCCAGCAGCTCTCCCCCGTGGGGGCGGGAGAAGGGGCGAGAGACCCAGTACTTC. Its translation: CASSSPPWGREKGRETQYF.

The chain recombines TRBV30 with TRBJ1-1, with a possible D match to TRBD1 (6 bases). Germline CDR1 GTSNPN, CDR2 SVGIG (reference sequence). The V end lost 1 base, the J end lost 1 base, and 10 bases lay between the germline ends. The CDR3 is made up of 14 amino acids. CDR3 region: CAWSDGQRNTEAFF. CDR3 nucleotides: TGTGCCTGGAGTGACGGACAGCGGAACACTGAAGCTTTCTTT.

The J gene is TRBJ2-2, the V gene TRBV9, with 7 bases matching TRBD1. V gave up 0 bases and J gave up 1 base; unmatched junction bases: 0. Germline CDR1 and CDR2: SGDLS and YYNGEE. The CDR3 has 15 amino acids. The CDR3 is CASSVGQGNTGELFF. CDR3 sequence (DNA): TGTGCCAGCAGCGTAGGACAGGGGAACACCGGGGAGCTGTTTTTT.

This clonotype was observed at least ten times. This chain connects TRBV7-2 to TRBJ2-7; D is unresolved. Trimming removed 5 bases from V and 0 bases from J, with 11 bases in between. The V gene's germline CDR1 is SGHTA and CDR2 FQGNSA. The CDR3 sequence is 14 residues long. The CDR3: CASSPLRSSYEQYF. CDR3 DNA: TGTGCCAGCAGCCCGCTGAGGAGCTCCTACGAGCAGTACTTC.

This clonotype has just a few counts. V usage is TRBV24-1 and J usage is TRBJ2-5; TRBD2 aligns across 8 bases. J was trimmed by 5 bases and V by 4 bases; bases with no gene match: 14. CDR1 KGHDR and CDR2 SFDVKD come from the germline V gene. This CDR3 contains 17 residues. The CDR3 sequence is CATSEALGGGYLETQYF. CDR3 coding DNA: TGTGCCACCAGTGAAGCGCTTGGCGGGGGGTATTTGGAGACCCAGTACTTC.

This clonotype turned up a few times. V gene TRBV29-1 combines with J gene TRBJ2-3; D is possibly TRBD1 or TRBD2 (5 bases each). The CDR3 length is 15 residues. V was clipped by 5 bases and J by 4 bases, with 19 bases between them. Germline values: CDR1 SQVTM, CDR2 ANQGSEA. The CDR3 spells CSVRPGSGFPDTQYF. The CDR3 DNA reads as TGCAGCGTTCGTCCAGGGTCGGGATTTCCAGATACGCAGTATTTT.

The rearrangement links TRBV19 to TRBJ2-1; 11 bases are shared with TRBD2. This CDR3 has 14 residues. The J segment lost 7 bases and the V segment lost 3 bases, leaving 2 bases of the junction unmatched. Germline CDR1 is LNHDA and CDR2 is SQIVND (reference sequence). CDR3 sequence (DNA): TGTGCCAGTAGTATGGCTAGCGGGGGGAATGAGCAGTTCTTC. Translating it yields CASSMASGGNEQFF.

This clonotype was found a few times. The chain has TRBV9 and TRBJ2-5; TRBD1 is a possible D gene (5 bases). The ends were cut back, 0 bases at V and 1 base at J, with 13 bases in the middle. Germline-derived CDR1 and CDR2 are SGDLS and YYNGEE. The CDR3 spans 16 residues. CDR3: CASSVARGEGQETQYF. DNA for the CDR3: TGTGCCAGCAGCGTAGCTAGGGGTGAAGGCCAAGAGACCCAGTACTTC.

A few counts support this clonotype. This chain uses TRBV30 with TRBJ2-1, with 7 bases aligning to TRBD1. Germline V CDR1 and CDR2: GTSNPN, SVGIG (reference sequence). The CDR3 loop spans 14 amino acids. With V trimmed by 4 bases and J by 9 bases, 12 bases remained unmatched. The CDR3: CAWKTKRGLGEQFF. CDR3 nucleotide sequence: TGTGCCTGGAAGACTAAAAGGGGGCTAGGTGAGCAGTTCTTC. Filled out from reference TRBV30 and TRBJ2-1, the complete variable domain reads SQTIHQWPATLVQPVGSPLSLECTVEGTSNPNLYWYRQAAGRGLQLLFYSVGIGQISSEVPQNLSASRPQDRQFILSSKKLLLSDSGFYLCAWKTKRGLGEQFFGPGTRLTVL.

The chain couples TRBV27 to TRBJ2-3, with 9 positions matching TRBD2. V lost 5 bases to trimming and J lost 2 bases; unmatched junction nucleotides: 8. The CDR3 is 16 residues long. Germline V gene lookup returns CDR1 MNHEY and CDR2 SMNVEV (reference sequence). The CDR3 coding sequence is TGTGCCAGCAGTCCCCGGGCGGGGGGGCCCACAGATACGCAGTATTTT. Its protein product is CASSPRAGGPTDTQYF.

This clonotype was observed a handful of times. The chain is built from TRBV4-2 and TRBJ2-3; D might be TRBD2 (5 bases). There are 13 residues in the CDR3. Germline lookup yields CDR1 LGHNA and CDR2 YNFKEQ. Trimming removed 1 base from V and 6 bases from J, with 8 bases in between. CDR3 region: CASSQVRDDTQYF. The CDR3, as DNA: TGTGCCAGCAGCCAAGTCCGGGATGATACGCAGTATTTT.

The chain joins TRBV5-5 to TRBJ2-3; possible D gene TRBD2, 5 bases. Trimming cost V 1 base and J 4 bases, with 13 bases left between them. The CDR3 sequence is 15 residues long. Germline CDR1 SGHKS, CDR2 YYEKEE (reference sequence). CDR3 in amino acids: CASSLRDLSADTQYF. CDR3 coding DNA: TGTGCCAGCAGCTTGCGGGATTTAAGCGCAGATACGCAGTATTTT.

This clonotype was seen a handful of times. CDR3 coding DNA: TGCGCCAGCAGCTTGGGGGGCACCACAACCTACGAGCAGTACTTC. Protein sequence: CASSLGGTTTYEQYF. V is TRBV5-1 and J is TRBJ2-7; possibly TRBD1 for D (5 bases). Trimming took off 0 bases at V and 2 bases at J, with 12 bases between the two ends. Germline CDR1 and CDR2: SGHRS and YFSETQ. This CDR3 has 15 amino acids. The full variable domain, in which reference TRBV5-1 and TRBJ2-7 provide the parts outside the CDR3, is KAGVTQTPRYLIKTRGQQVTLSCSPISGHRSVSWYQQTPGQGLQFLFEYFSETQRNKGNFPGRFSGRQFSNSRSEMNVSTLELGDSALYLCASSLGGTTTYEQYFGPGTRLTVT.